This TCR beta chain appears in the sequencing data of a study of cytomegalovirus exposure and HLA in healthy donors. The study's findings and limits: Earlier analysis yielded a pattern in which most TCR beta V segments were productive about 87% or about 30% of the time.

Use of 60 Vbeta and 13 Jbeta primers characterized the PCR. Data came from immunoSEQ multiplex PCR; TCRdb stores just in-frame clones and leaves some out. This sample has 150,000 to 180,000 clones, with around 83% found just once. Turning to this clone: Its antigen is undetermined.

The V gene's germline CDR1 is SEHNR and CDR2 FQNEAQ (reference sequence). The CDR3 spans 17 residues. The receptor was isolated from a woman aged 18-30 years in good health and CMV-seronegative. The genes are TRBV7-9 and TRBJ2-5, with D perhaps matching TRBD1 (5 bases). The J call could be wrong; TRBJ2-7 is a better fit for the DNA end. Source material: PBMCs. CDR3 coding DNA: TGTGCCAGCAGCTTAGCGTTTGGGGCCAGGAATACCTACGAGCAGTACTTC. This gives the protein CASSLAFGARNTYEQYF.